This T cell receptor (beta chain) was obtained from a study of cytomegalovirus exposure and HLA in healthy donors (dated by TCRdb to the late 2010s). In the study overall: In an earlier analysis of under 750 of the donors, about 270 Gb of sequence data and 117 million unique TCR beta sequences from 180 million or so T cells were reported. An early release that covered about 600 HLA-typed donors contained 300 to 350 gigabases of sequencing data and around 85 million unique TCR sequences. The genetic ancestry cluster associated with self-reported Caucasian donors included 65% to 90% of the 300 to 450 genotyped donors. The study was designed to test whether signatures of past pathogen exposure could be identified by cataloging public T cell receptors. The study profiled the T cell repertoires of hundreds of subjects by immunosequencing and related them to cytomegalovirus serostatus. A separate validation cohort of over a hundred different subjects was used in addition to the approximately 700-subject first cohort. To predict cytomegalovirus infection status, the study brought together high-throughput TCR immunosequencing, statistical association of individual TCRs with disease status, and machine learning. A later analysis re-examined previously published TCR beta repertoires from more than 600 donors and added high-resolution HLA genotyping to investigate patterns of TCR occurrence. In the later analysis, no new phenotypic data were used to find candidate immune exposures; instead, reliance was placed on TCR beta sequences and their occurrence across donors. In an earlier analysis of about 590 of the donors, high-throughput TCR beta sequencing was used to judge whether each TCR beta V gene segment behaved as functional or pseudogenic. Alongside the repertoire data, information on donor age, sex, ethnicity and CMV serostatus was compiled. A later genetic analysis used genome-wide SNP genotypes for about 65% of the 666 donors, treating that subset as a discovery cohort. Every discovery cohort repertoire had been produced on one sequencing platform. HLA typing covered class I and class II loci at four-digit resolution. Typing coverage varied by locus: roughly 629-630 donors for A, B, C, DRB1 and DQB1; roughly 560 for DQA1; 600 to 610 for DPA1; approximately 470 for DPB1. Because of strong linkage in the cohort, roughly five DR-DQ haplotypes were treated as single units for association and clustering. Across approximately 400 genotyped donors of the cohort, an average of roughly 250,000 unique TCR beta nucleotide sequences per donor were sequenced, and approximately 19% of those sequences were non-productive.

The research as a whole found: CMV serostatus was the only immune exposure information available for the cohort. In a later analysis, TCR association rates were found to vary across HLA loci, with the most associated TCRs seen for DRB1 alleles and the fewest for HLA-C alleles. Some IMGT-functional V segments, including TRBV6-2 and TRBV6-3, could not be distinguished by the 87-base-pair reads and were therefore excluded. According to a later analysis, most CMV-associated TCR beta chains appeared to be HLA-restricted, and the HLA associations seemed to be driven largely by CMV exposure. A later genetic analysis reported fewer N-insertions in productive TCRs among donors in an Asian-associated ancestry cluster than the roughly 650-donor mean. A cluster of highly shared sequence variants was judged likely to represent a technical artifact of the sequencing pipeline. The authors suggested that the approach could potentially be generalized to other disease states and immunological phenotypes. The classifier was reported to diagnose cytomegalovirus status with high specificity and sensitivity in both the original cohort and the validation cohort. This cohort had only TCR beta chains sequenced, and the lack of alpha or paired-chain data limited which features could be detected. In vitro tests confirmed that a few of the cytomegalovirus-associated TCR beta chains recognize cytomegalovirus antigens. Because counts were too low, more than 15 rarely observed V segments, including chromosome 9 orphons, were excluded from the earlier analysis of several hundred of the donors. Broadly in line with IMGT annotations, most TCR beta V segments showed up in productive rearrangements about 87% or about 30% of the time in an earlier analysis of 450 to 600 of the donors. The study gave a list of about 160 TCR beta chains associated with cytomegalovirus. Correlated functional status among segregating V segments might reflect linkage disequilibrium, but an unknown experimental factor could not be ruled out. Most TCR sequences were seen in very few donors, while some public TCRs were found in many individuals. When HLA alleles, especially DR and DQ, strongly co-occurred, attributing TCR associations to individual alleles was difficult. Presence/absence analyses assumed roughly uniform sequencing depth across donors, an assumption that may not hold. A further reported finding was that TCR beta sequences accurately predicted the HLA-A and HLA-B alleles for most subjects in the first cohort. Compared with equally common non-associated chains, HLA-associated TCR beta chains in a later analysis were more clonally expanded and had lower generation probabilities. Because some donors lacked HLA typing at each locus, the association tests relied only on the typed subset. A later analysis reported that several top co-occurrence clusters appeared linked to parvovirus B19, influenza, CMV and Epstein-Barr virus. Specific HLA alleles were associated with over 15,000 TCR beta sequences at a false discovery rate of 0.05 in a later analysis. In a later genetic analysis, a missense DCLRE1C variant was associated with V-gene and J-gene trimming of TCR beta chains, and the association was replicated in an independent cohort.

The library was generated by the immunoSEQ multiplex PCR assay. A mixture of 60 forward primers for TCR Vbeta segments and 13 reverse primers for TCR Jbeta segments was used in the multiplex PCR. Amplification of the CDR3 region of rearranged TCR beta genes was performed with a multiplex PCR assay on genomic DNA. The Illumina HiSeq System was used to sequence the amplified TCR beta libraries as 87-base-pair reads. The source study handled its data this way. A later analysis tallied around 87 million unique TCR beta chains across the 666 repertoires, and 10 million to 11 million of those chains were shared by two or more donors. Raw reads were error-corrected and collapsed into unique sequences with a nearest-neighbor algorithm that merged closely related sequences to remove PCR and sequencing errors. CDR3 sequences were aligned to IMGT reference sequences to assign V, D and J gene segments. For a sequence to be retained, a match of at least six nucleotides was required to both a V gene segment and a J gene segment. Rearrangements were classified as productive when the CDR3 lacked stop codons and remained in frame with V and J, and all other rearrangements were classified as non-productive. Following IMGT convention, CDR3 was defined as the stretch from the second conserved V-encoded cysteine to the conserved J-encoded phenylalanine. In an earlier analysis of roughly 610 of the donors, sequences lacking an unambiguous match to a single V gene segment were excluded. In an earlier analysis of around 590 of the donors, a V segment was called functional when productive rearrangements were above 56.7%, and segregating when the standard deviation between donors exceeded 5%. A statistical classification framework was built to diagnose cytomegalovirus status from the catalog of TCR beta chain sequences. A later analysis assigned V and J genes by comparing TCR nucleotide sequences with IMGT/GENE-DB human TR gene sequences. A later analysis assigned CDR3 sequences and most-parsimonious VDJ recombination scenarios with the TCRdist pipeline. In a later analysis, each TCR beta chain was defined by its CDR3 amino acid sequence together with its V-gene family, and reads without a unique V-gene family were excluded. To address suspected cross-contamination and a sequencing artifact, a later analysis removed 592 highly shared, low-generation-probability nucleotide sequences. A later analysis calculated a clonal expansion index for each public chain from normalized within-repertoire ranks of inferred template counts. In a later analysis, generation probabilities were computed using a VDJ recombination model fitted to out-of-frame rearrangements, and the results were checked against IGoR. In a later analysis, TCR-TCR, TCR-HLA and TCR-CMV co-occurrence was scored with hypergeometric tests, and a repertoire-size bias correction was applied to TCR pairs. To estimate false discovery rates, a later analysis permuted the HLA or CMV assignments 20 times. In a later analysis, co-occurring TCRs were grouped using DBSCAN, with TCRdist sequence similarity added in when clustering inside HLA-allele-positive subsets. Repertoires with fewer than 30,000 or more than 120,000 public chains, plus five repertoires with anomalous nucleotide sharing, were excluded from co-occurrence clustering. This immuneACCESS table, as held by TCRdb, lists in-frame sequences with V and J called but not all clones. Of the missing ones, under half trace to an unresolved V gene in checked studies; the others have no known cause. V and J calls and clone size are copied from that table; D and trimming were computed from the DNA. Recorded for this sample are 150,000 or so clones; 84% of them occurred a single time. Together, the top ten hold 0.95% to 1.3% of the sample.

CDR1 is given as SGHVS and CDR2 as FNYEAQ, both from the germline V gene. At the junction V is shortened by 5 bases and J by 13 bases; bases outside the gene matches: 6. From the cysteine through the phenylalanine, the CDR3 covers 12 amino acids. The DNA shown is the 36-base CDR3, in frame from base 1. In regard to this clone: Its antigen is unknown. Base qualities are not at hand, and no much larger clone is one base apart.

In total, 630 or so healthy bone marrow donors made up the cohort. At the time of sampling, every cohort member was nominally healthy, though immune exposures that went unrecorded were likely present. The donor tested CMV seronegative, placing the donor among the 350 or so seronegative members of the cohort. Each donor provided a peripheral blood sample, and peripheral blood mononuclear cells were used for TCR beta sequencing. Genomic DNA was extracted from the blood cell samples with the Qiagen DNeasy Blood Extraction Kit. The TCR was taken from a young man in good health and CMV-seronegative. The chain is encoded by TRBV7-6 joined to TRBJ2-1; the junction holds 9 bases that match TRBD2. Sequenced: PBMCs. The DNA sequence is given as TGTGCCAGCAGCCTGACTAGCGGACTACAGTTCTTC. Its translation is CASSLTSGLQFF.